This T cell receptor beta chain was captured by sequencing in a study of T-cell reconstitution after alpha-beta-depleted transplantation in children. With 7 bases clipped from V and 2 bases from J, the junction kept 5 bases outside the gene matches. The CDR3 covers 13 residues. The germline V gene has CDR1 SQVTM and CDR2 ANQGSEA. Unique molecular identifiers were incorporated into the prepared TCRbeta library. TCRdb itself ran the PCR reads through MiXCR, one entry per CDR3 protein. This sample carries around 480,000 distinct CDR3 sequences, approximately 30% of them seen once, and the ten largest clones take around 2.5%. In this sample, this clonotype turned up a few times.

Sequencing was performed on PBMCs from the stem cell graft donor, taken from the stem cell graft. The J gene is TRBJ2-3, the V gene TRBV29-1; 8 nucleotides align to TRBD2. The receptor comes from a human donor who donated a stem cell graft to a child with aplastic anemia. Written as DNA, the CDR3 is TGCAGCGCCAGGACTAGCTACACAGATACGCAGTATTTT. It codes for CSARTSYTDTQYF.